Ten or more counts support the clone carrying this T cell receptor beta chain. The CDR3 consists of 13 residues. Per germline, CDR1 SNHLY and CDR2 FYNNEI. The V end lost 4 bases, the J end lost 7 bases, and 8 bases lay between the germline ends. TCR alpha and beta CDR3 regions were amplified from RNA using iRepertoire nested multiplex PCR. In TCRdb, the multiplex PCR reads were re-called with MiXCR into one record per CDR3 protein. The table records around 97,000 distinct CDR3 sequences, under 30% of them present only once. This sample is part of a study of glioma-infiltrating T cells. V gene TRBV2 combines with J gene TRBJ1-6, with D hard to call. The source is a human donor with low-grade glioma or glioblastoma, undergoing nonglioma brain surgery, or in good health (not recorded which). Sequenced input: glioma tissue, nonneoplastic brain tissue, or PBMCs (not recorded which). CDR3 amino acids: CASSGQENSPLHF. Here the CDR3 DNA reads TGTGCCAGCAGTGGGCAGGAGAATTCACCCCTCCACTTT. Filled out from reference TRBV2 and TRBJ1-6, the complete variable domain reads EPEVTQTPSHQVTQMGQEVILRCVPISNHLYFYWYRQILGQKVEFLVSFYNNEISEKSEIFDDQFSVERPDGSNFTLKIRSTKLEDSAMYFCASSGQENSPLHFGNGTRLTVT.